This T cell receptor (beta chain) was sequenced during a study of cytotoxic CD8 clonotypes in ibrutinib-treated CLL. This clone was observed a handful of times. Its antigen is as yet unknown. The germline CDR1 and CDR2 sequences are SGHNT and YYREEE (reference sequence). V was shortened by 5 bases and J by 1 base, with 9 bases between the two germline ends. The CDR3 has 14 amino acids. Study observations and caveats: Clonotypes that were public were uncommon, and they contracted or stayed stable on treatment.

Assay used: immunoSEQ multiplex PCR; TCRdb lists only in-frame clones, some missing. The sample shows almost 250,000 clones, under 80% of them seen only once. The rearrangement joins TRBV5-4 to TRBJ2-2; D uncertain. The input for sequencing was PBMCs, taken after 24 months of ibrutinib treatment. The sequence came from a human donor with chronic lymphocytic leukemia. The CDR3 DNA follows: TGTGCCAGCAGGGATCCAGGGAACACCGGGGAGCTGTTTTTT. Amino acid sequence: CASRDPGNTGELFF.